The 20 T cell receptor beta chains reported below all come from one sample, sequenced in a study of shared clonotypes between healthy human individuals. This table comes from immunoSEQ multiplex PCR, and its TCRdb copy is limited to in-frame clones, with some not included. The sample carries about 1.5 million clones, about 98% recorded once. Sequencing was carried out using naive CD4+ T cells sorted from blood. Subset in this sample: CD45RA+ positively selected. All receptors derive from a man aged 25-40 years in good health.

In the case of this clone: This specimen includes other DNA sequences encoding the same CDR3. The genes are TRBV30 and TRBJ2-5; unclear D gene. The CDR3 is 13 amino acids. Germline CDR1 is GTSNPN and CDR2 is SVGIG (reference sequence). The V gene lost 0 bases and the J gene lost 1 base, with 6 bases spanning the gap. CDR3 nucleotides: TGTGCCTGGAGTGTTGGGTTCCAAGAGACCCAGTACTTC. It is translated as CAWSVGFQETQYF.

The chain links TRBV14 to TRBJ1-4; D uncertain. Germline CDR1 SGHDN, CDR2 FVKESK. This CDR3 is 12 amino acids long. The V end was cut by 0 bases, the J end by 6 bases, with 2 bases between. CDR3 region: CASSQDYEKLFF. The CDR3 DNA is TGTGCCAGCAGCCAAGACTATGAAAAACTGTTTTTT.

The rearrangement links TRBV2 to TRBJ2-3; 9 nucleotides line up with TRBD2. Germline-derived CDR1 and CDR2 are SNHLY and FYNNEI. The CDR3 extends over 16 amino acids. Losses at the gene ends were 0 bases for V and 6 bases for J; bases not matched to a gene: 7. The CDR3, as DNA: TGTGCCAGCAGTGAAGCGCTGGCGGGAGGGCCCGATACGCAGTATTTT. Translating it yields CASSEALAGGPDTQYF.

The rearrangement joins TRBV9 to TRBJ1-1, with a tentative D call TRBD1 (5 bases). CDR1 SGDLS and CDR2 YYNGEE come from the germline V gene. This CDR3 comprises 15 residues. V gave up 3 bases and J gave up 2 bases, with 14 bases separating them. CDR3 sequence: CASSAEAQGNTEAFF. The DNA of the CDR3 is TGTGCCAGCAGCGCCGAAGCTCAGGGCAACACTGAAGCTTTCTTT.

The chain joins TRBV5-1 to TRBJ2-7, with 8 bases that match TRBD2. Trimming at V came to 4 bases and at J to 2 bases, leaving 11 bases not matched to a gene. In germline, CDR1 is SGHRS, CDR2 YFSETQ. This CDR3 comprises 16 residues. CDR3 nucleotides: TGCGCCAGCAGCCCCGGACTAGCACGTTCCCCCTACGAGCAGTACTTC. This codes for CASSPGLARSPYEQYF.

A note on this clone: Distinct nucleotide sequences in the sample also encode this CDR3. The chain is built from TRBV6-5 and TRBJ2-3; no clear D. V was clipped by 0 bases and J by 1 base, with 5 bases between them. This CDR3 comprises 14 residues. The germline V gene encodes CDR1 MNHEY and CDR2 SVGAGI. The CDR3 here is CASSYSEGTDTQYF. The DNA for the CDR3 is TGTGCCAGCAGTTACTCGGAAGGCACAGATACGCAGTATTTT.

This chain connects TRBV2 to TRBJ2-1; TRBD2 aligns across 11 bases. CDR1 is SNHLY, CDR2 FYNNEI, per germline. V trimming: 7 bases; J trimming: 10 bases; junction bases outside the gene matches: 21. The CDR3 loop spans 18 amino acids. The CDR3 region is CASNRDRELAGAPAEQFF. The CDR3 region has the DNA TGTGCCAGCAACCGGGACAGGGAACTAGCGGGAGCCCCCGCCGAGCAGTTCTTC. The variable domain in full, completed from reference TRBV2 and TRBJ2-1, reads EPEVTQTPSHQVTQMGQEVILRCVPISNHLYFYWYRQILGQKVEFLVSFYNNEISEKSEIFDDQFSVERPDGSNFTLKIRSTKLEDSAMYFCASNRDRELAGAPAEQFFGPGTRLTVL.

CDR3 loop: CASSRSLDSEAFF. CDR3 DNA: TGTGCCAGCAGCCGGTCCCTCGATAGTGAAGCTTTCTTT. V gene TRBV14 combines with J gene TRBJ1-1; no firm D call. Germline V gives CDR1 SGHDN, CDR2 FVKESK. The CDR3 loop spans 13 amino acids. V was trimmed by 4 bases and J by 7 bases, leaving 13 bases between them.

CDR3 residues: CASSSLPFSGRIEQFF. CDR3 in DNA: TGTGCCAGCAGCTCGCTTCCTTTTAGCGGGAGGATTGAGCAGTTCTTC. The chain carries TRBV7-2 and TRBJ2-1, with 10 bases aligning to TRBD2. Germline CDR1 SGHTA, CDR2 FQGNSA. This CDR3 comprises 16 residues. J was trimmed by 9 bases and V by 4 bases; bases with no gene match: 12.

This chain uses TRBV11-2 with TRBJ2-7; a possible D gene is TRBD1 (5 bases). The CDR3 runs 15 residues. Germline V CDR1 and CDR2: SGHAT, FQNNGV. The V end lost 1 base, the J end lost 2 bases, and 12 bases lay between the germline ends. The CDR3 DNA sequence: TGTGCCAGCAGCTTAGGATCCAGGGCTACCTACGAGCAGTACTTC. It translates to CASSLGSRATYEQYF.

The chain carries TRBV11-2 and TRBJ1-1, with 7 bases fitting TRBD1. J was trimmed by 1 base and V by 3 bases; bases with no gene match: 5. The CDR3 runs to 15 residues. Germline assignment: CDR1 SGHAT and CDR2 FQNNGV. The CDR3 reads CASSFPTGWNTEAFF. CDR3 coding DNA: TGTGCCAGCAGCTTCCCGACAGGGTGGAACACTGAAGCTTTCTTT.

This clone was found once. This rearrangement joins TRBV19 to TRBJ2-3; 9 bases are shared with TRBD2. CDR1 and CDR2 from the germline V gene are LNHDA and SQIVND (reference sequence). The CDR3 is 15 residues long. V lost 3 bases to trimming and J lost 5 bases; unmatched junction nucleotides: 6. The CDR3 coding sequence is TGTGCCAGTAGTATCTCTAGCGGGACGGTAGATACGCAGTATTTT. This codes for CASSISSGTVDTQYF.

The rearrangement links TRBV7-8 to TRBJ1-1, with D maybe TRBD1 (5 bases). V lost 0 bases and J 8 bases, leaving 13 bases between the germline ends. This CDR3 has 14 residues. Germline loops: CDR1 SGHVS, CDR2 FQNEAQ. The CDR3 reads CASSLAGVPGEAFF. As DNA, the CDR3 is TGTGCCAGCAGCTTAGCAGGGGTTCCCGGGGAAGCTTTCTTT. Drawing the rest from reference TRBV7-8 and TRBJ1-1, the complete variable domain is GAGVSQSPRYKVAKRGQDVALRCDPISGHVSLFWYQQALGQGPEFLTYFQNEAQLDKSGLPSDRFFAERPEGSVSTLKIQRTQQEDSAVYLCASSLAGVPGEAFFGQGTRLTVV.

Note on this clone: Different DNA sequences within this sample yield the same CDR3. This chain links TRBV9 with TRBJ2-1, with D perhaps given as TRBD1 or TRBD2 (5 bases each). Per the germline V gene, CDR1 is SGDLS and CDR2 is YYNGEE. This CDR3 comprises 15 residues. V shed 1 base and J shed 1 base, with 9 bases lying between them. The CDR3 DNA sequence: TGTGCCAGCAGCGTATCTGAGGGGTCCTACAATGAGCAGTTCTTC. Encoded protein: CASSVSEGSYNEQFF.

The chain has TRBV6-4 and TRBJ1-5; D is perhaps TRBD1 (5 bases). Germline loops: CDR1 MRHNA, CDR2 SNTAGT. The CDR3 totals 15 residues. Deletions cut 4 bases from V and 4 bases from J, with 14 bases between. CDR3 DNA sequence: TGTGCCAGCAGTGTTGAGTCAGGGATTAATCAGCCCCAGCATTTT. Its translation is CASSVESGINQPQHF.

V usage is TRBV18 and J usage is TRBJ1-2; D is possibly TRBD1 (5 bases). The CDR3 is 15 residues long. The V end lost 3 bases, the J end lost 2 bases, and 13 bases lay between the germline ends. CDR1 KGHSH and CDR2 LQKENI come from the germline V gene. CDR3 in amino acids: CASSPSGTLNYGYTF. The CDR3 DNA reads as TGTGCCAGCTCACCTAGCGGGACTTTAAACTATGGCTACACCTTC.

This chain links TRBV5-8 with TRBJ2-7; a possible D gene is TRBD1 (5 bases). Germline CDR1 is SGHTS and CDR2 is YDEGEE. This CDR3 region has 14 residues. Trimming took 5 bases from V and 2 from J, leaving 14 bases between them. The CDR3 DNA sequence: TGTGCCAGCAGTAGAAACCAGGGTCCCTACGAGCAGTACTTC. It yields the protein CASSRNQGPYEQYF.

Points on this clone: This sample also contains other DNA sequences that code for the same CDR3. This chain links TRBV7-2 with TRBJ2-1; D is possibly TRBD2 (6 bases). CDR1 is SGHTA, CDR2 FQGNSA, per germline. Trimming shortened V by 2 bases and J by 4 bases, and 12 bases separated the two germline ends. This CDR3 region has 15 residues. The CDR3 DNA follows: TGTGCCAGCAGCTTAAGGCGGGGATTATACAATGAGCAGTTCTTC. Its translation: CASSLRRGLYNEQFF. Variable domain in full (rest from reference TRBV7-2 and TRBJ2-1): GAGVSQSPSNKVTEKGKDVELRCDPISGHTALYWYRQSLGQGLEFLIYFQGNSAPDKSGLPSDRFSAERTGGSVSTLTIQRTQQEDSAVYLCASSLRRGLYNEQFFGPGTRLTVL.

The rearrangement uses TRBV27 and TRBJ1-2, with no clear D. Between the trimmed V and J ends, which lost 5 bases and 4 bases, there was a span of 17 bases. The CDR3 loop spans 15 amino acids. CDR1 is MNHEY, CDR2 SMNVEV, per germline (reference sequence). The CDR3 here is CASSPNPRVSYGYTF. Written as DNA, the CDR3 is TGTGCCAGCAGTCCCAACCCGAGGGTAAGCTATGGCTACACCTTC.

This clone was seen a single time. The V gene is TRBV5-5, the J gene TRBJ2-1; D call uncertain. The CDR3 extends over 14 amino acids. Trimming removed 0 bases at V and 8 bases at J, with 12 bases between. The germline gives CDR1 SGHKS, CDR2 YYEKEE (reference sequence). This chain's CDR3 is CASSLAGRSDEQFF. Written as DNA, the CDR3 is TGTGCCAGCAGCTTGGCAGGCAGGTCAGATGAGCAGTTCTTC.